The rows below give T cell receptor beta chains drawn from one sample of a study of CD8 T cells in Susac syndrome. MiXCR was run by TCRdb on the immunoSEQ multiplex PCR reads, yielding one entry per CDR3 protein. The table lists approximately 190,000 distinct CDR3 sequences, roughly 94% of them singletons. Sequenced sample: CD8+ T cells from PBMCs. Receptor source: a human donor with Susac syndrome. Each CDR3 is given with its conserved first and last residue. A D gene is named only where the DNA matches it firmly. The size of a clone is reported for some rows only, either as once, few or many, or as a class for expanded clones.

TRBJ2-2 | NA | NA | TRBV6-6 | TGTGCCAGCAGCAAGGATCAATACACCGGGGAGCTGTTTTTT | CASSKDQYTGELFF
TRBJ1-2 | TRBD1 | NA | TRBV18 | TGTGCCAGCTCGCGGGACAGAGAAGCTAACTATGGCTACACCTTC | CASSRDREANYGYTF
TRBJ1-2 | NA | once | TRBV25-1 | TGTGCCAGCAGTGAATATGGAGGGTTCGATGGCTACACCTTC | CASSEYGGFDGYTF
TRBJ2-7 | NA | NA | TRBV25-1 | TGTGCCAGCAGTTTCGACTTCGAGCAGTACTTC | CASSFDFEQYF
TRBJ2-1 | NA | NA | TRBV11-2 | TGTGCCACCGCAGACGGGGGCCACATTGTCGATGAGCAGTTCTTC | CATADGGHIVDEQFF
TRBJ2-3 | NA | NA | TRBV9 | TGTGCCAGCAGCGCAGGAGGCCCAACCACAGATACGCAGTATTTT | CASSAGGPTTDTQYF
TRBJ1-2 | NA | NA | TRBV4-2 | TGTGCCAGCAGCCAAGGGCCTGTAATTGGCTACACCTTC | CASSQGPVIGYTF
TRBJ1-5 | NA | NA | TRBV19 | TGTGCCAGTAGTATCTTACGGGATCTAAGTCAGCCCCAGCATTTT | CASSILRDLSQPQHF
TRBJ1-5 | NA | NA | TRBV12-3/TRBV12-4 | TGTGCCAGCAGCTCGTGGCTTGGTGATCAGCCCCAGCATTTT | CASSSWLGDQPQHF
TRBJ2-7 | NA | NA | TRBV9 | TGTGCCAGCAGCCCTACCCCTGGGGAGCAGTACTTC | CASSPTPGEQYF
TRBJ2-5 | NA | once | TRBV9 | TGTGCCAGCAGCGTAGGAGTAGAAGAGACCCAGTACTTC | CASSVGVEETQYF
TRBJ1-4 | NA | NA | TRBV14 | TGTGCCAGCAGCCAAGCTCAAAATGAAAAACTGTTTTTT | CASSQAQNEKLFF